A single sample gave rise to the 14 T cell receptor beta chains below, sequenced in a study of CD8+ T cells in alopecia areata. Treatment here: oral pan-JAK inhibitor, 5-10 mg twice daily. As the sequencing template, cDNA was produced by extracting RNA and reverse transcribing it. The assay was immunoSEQ multiplex PCR, and TCRdb's table has in-frame clones only and misses some. The data show 150,000 to 200,000 clones, roughly 50% seen once. The source material was CD4+ T cells sorted from blood, sampled at week 24, from a patient treated with tofacitinib. The origin of the receptors is a human donor with alopecia areata.

The chain couples TRBV7-8 to TRBJ1-2; the D gene is possibly TRBD1 (6 bases). Between the trimmed V and J ends, which lost 2 bases and 1 base, there was a span of 11 bases. The length of the CDR3 is 15 residues. CDR1 is SGHVS, CDR2 FQNEAQ, per germline. Here the CDR3 DNA reads TGTGCCAGCAGCTTAACGACAGGCAGTAACTATGGCTACACCTTC. As protein: CASSLTTGSNYGYTF.

The chain recombines TRBV5-4 with TRBJ2-6; no reliable D call. This CDR3 region has 15 residues. Germline-derived CDR1 and CDR2 are SGHNT and YYREEE (reference sequence). Trimming left V 3 bases short and J 3 bases short, with 10 bases between. For the CDR3, the DNA is TGTGCCAGCAGCTCCGACCCCCTTGGGGCCAACGTCCTGACTTTC. This codes for CASSSDPLGANVLTF.

This rearrangement joins TRBV10-3 to TRBJ2-5; no clear D. The CDR3 extends over 12 amino acids. CDR1 ENHRY and CDR2 SYGVKD come from the germline V gene. Deletions cut 2 bases from V and 3 bases from J, with 4 bases between. The CDR3 bases are TGTGCCATCAGTGAGCAAAAAGAGACCCAGTACTTC. Protein product: CAISEQKETQYF.

The chain joins TRBV30 to TRBJ2-1; a weak D match, TRBD2 (8 bases). CDR1 GTSNPN and CDR2 SVGIG come from the germline V gene (reference sequence). The CDR3 spans 17 residues. Trimming took off 0 bases at V and 4 bases at J, with 19 bases between the two ends. CDR3 in amino acids: CAWSVGGRRGLYNEQFF. The DNA of the CDR3 is TGTGCCTGGAGTGTGGGCGGGAGGAGGGGGCTATACAATGAGCAGTTCTTC.

The rearrangement joins TRBV25-1 to TRBJ2-3; 8 bases are shared with TRBD1. The V gene's germline CDR1 is MGHDK and CDR2 SYGVNS. CDR3 length: 13 amino acids. Unmatched junction bases numbered 3, after V lost 4 bases and J lost 6 bases. The CDR3: CASSVQGADTQYF. In DNA form, the CDR3 reads TGTGCCAGCAGTGTCCAGGGGGCCGATACGCAGTATTTT.

In this sample, this clone turned up a few times. The rearrangement uses TRBV25-1 and TRBJ2-7, with 7 bases identical to TRBD2. This CDR3 region has 15 residues. CDR1 MGHDK and CDR2 SYGVNS come from the germline V gene. V was clipped by 7 bases and J by 3 bases; unmatched bases: 12. The CDR3 sequence is CASTPGGVLDYEQYF. The CDR3 DNA reads as TGTGCCAGCACCCCTGGGGGGGTCCTCGACTACGAGCAGTACTTC.

This chain uses TRBV7-7 with TRBJ2-5; D possibly corresponds to TRBD2 (5 bases). V was clipped by 5 bases and J by 4 bases, with 11 bases between them. This CDR3 has 13 amino acids. The V gene's germline CDR1 is SSHAT and CDR2 FNYEAQ (reference sequence). CDR3 sequence: CASSSRRGETQYF. DNA of the CDR3: TGTGCCAGCAGCAGCCGACGGGGAGAGACCCAGTACTTC.

The genes are TRBV14 and TRBJ1-2, with D uncertain. The CDR3 sequence is 11 residues long. The ends were cut back, 0 bases at V and 8 bases at J, with 4 bases in the middle. Looked up from germline, CDR1 is SGHDN and CDR2 is FVKESK. This CDR3 is CASSQEGGYTF. The CDR3 DNA is TGTGCCAGCAGCCAAGAAGGAGGCTACACCTTC.

This clone occurred a few times. This sequence joins TRBV7-6 and TRBJ2-1; 9 bases fit TRBD2. The germline V gene has CDR1 SGHVS and CDR2 FNYEAQ. CDR3 length: 16 amino acids. The trim removed 5 bases at V and 4 bases at J, leaving 9 bases unmatched. The CDR3 DNA sequence: TGTGCCAGCAGCCTATCGGGACTAGCAGAGTACAATGAGCAGTTCTTC. Translation gives CASSLSGLAEYNEQFF.

The chain carries TRBV28 and TRBJ2-7; no firm D call. Germline CDR1 and CDR2: MDHEN and SYDVKM. The CDR3 is 13 residues long. V was clipped by 5 bases and J by 4 bases, with 12 bases between them. CDR3: CASSLYPLYEQYF. In nucleotides, the CDR3 is TGTGCCAGCAGTCTCTACCCCCTTTACGAGCAGTACTTC. Complete variable domain (other parts from reference TRBV28 and TRBJ2-7): DVKVTQSSRYLVKRTGEKVFLECVQDMDHENMFWYRQDPGLGLRLIYFSYDVKMKEKGDIPEGYSVSREKKERFSLILESASTNQTSMYLCASSLYPLYEQYFGPGTRLTVT.

As for this clone: Additional DNA sequences in this sample encode the identical CDR3. The chain uses TRBV30 and TRBJ1-5; D is possibly TRBD1 (5 bases). The V end lost 3 bases, the J end lost 5 bases, and 11 bases lay between the germline ends. This CDR3 region has 13 residues. Per the germline V gene, CDR1 is GTSNPN and CDR2 is SVGIG (reference sequence). Here the CDR3 DNA reads TGTGCCTGGAGCCCCGGGGGGGATCAGCCCCAGCATTTT. Protein: CAWSPGGDQPQHF.

This rearrangement joins TRBV2 to TRBJ2-1, with D possibly being TRBD2 (5 bases). The V gene lost 8 bases and the J gene lost 9 bases, with 17 bases spanning the gap. The CDR3 runs to 13 residues. Per germline, CDR1 SNHLY and CDR2 FYNNEI. CDR3 in DNA: TGTGCCAGCCAAAATCAATTGGACTCTGAGCAGTTCTTC. Encoded protein: CASQNQLDSEQFF.

This clone was seen a few times. The chain employs TRBV7-3 and TRBJ1-1; D not certain. Per the germline V gene, CDR1 is SGHTA and CDR2 is FQGTGA. V dropped 1 base and J dropped 1 base, with 13 bases sitting between them. The length of the CDR3 is 16 residues. The CDR3 protein is CASSLRGGPRNTEAFF. The CDR3 DNA sequence: TGTGCCAGCAGCTTAAGGGGAGGGCCCAGGAACACTGAAGCTTTCTTT.

The rearrangement links TRBV7-9 to TRBJ2-7, with 9 bases matching TRBD1. The CDR3 has 17 residues. With 5 bases clipped from V and 2 bases from J, the junction kept 13 bases outside the gene matches. CDR1 and CDR2 from the germline V gene are SEHNR and FQNEAQ (reference sequence). The CDR3 region is CASSAQNRGPQTYEQYF. The CDR3, as DNA: TGTGCCAGCAGCGCCCAAAACAGGGGGCCCCAGACCTACGAGCAGTACTTC.